This T cell receptor (beta chain) derives from a study of technical replicates of blood from several donors. This clone was seen once. CDR3 length: 12 amino acids. The germline V gene encodes CDR1 SEHNR and CDR2 FQNEAQ (reference sequence). The ends lost 4 bases at V and 15 bases at J; junction bases unmatched: 6. Libraries were prepared by immunoSEQ multiplex PCR; TCRdb keeps only in-frame clonotypes and omits some of them. Among some 70,000 clones, 80% to 95% were seen once, and the ten largest hold approximately 0.37%. This chain links TRBV7-9 with TRBJ2-1, with 10 bases identical to TRBD1. Input material: T cells isolated from PBMCs. This sequence was found in a human donor in good health. The CDR3 DNA is TGTGCCAGCAGCTATGGACAGGGGGAAATGTTCTTC. Amino acids: CASSYGQGEMFF.